This TCR beta chain was observed in a study of blood T cell repertoires in COVID-19 (TCRdb year 2020). For the wider study: Samples from collaborators originated in the United States, Italy and Spain and spanned both the acute and convalescent phases of COVID-19. The repertoires were released in a freely available public database meant as a resource for research on the immune response to SARS-CoV-2. HLA class I and class II types, where available, came from metadata supplied by the sample provider rather than from assay-based typing. Sample metadata almost always included a de-identified subject ID, COVID-19 status, age in years and sex. The samples were drawn from two sources: the first 160 participants of the ongoing ImmuneRACE study, and fewer than 1,500 subjects contributed by 6 global collaborators. Subjects who had been exposed to COVID-19, were actively infected with it, or had recovered from it provided the deeply sampled blood TCRbeta repertoires that made up the dataset. The prospective study material was composed of cDNA or gDNA derived from T cells, B-cell-depleted T cells, or PBMCs. Study-level results and caveats: How much clinical and demographic metadata was included differed by source and by participant, and the metadata was provided uncurated.

TCRbeta CDR3 regions were amplified from genomic DNA by means of the immunoSEQ Assay, a bias-controlled multiplex PCR. The paper's processing steps were these. The number of nucleated cells in each sample was estimated from the amplification of reference gene primers within the assay. Sequence reads were collapsed and filtered to measure the absolute abundance of every unique TCRbeta CDR3 rearrangement. For each sample, productive Simpson clonality was calculated as the square root of Simpson's diversity index over productive rearrangements. In its TCRdb copy, this immuneACCESS table keeps in-frame sequences only and misses some clones. Where compared with another copy, unresolved V genes explain less than half of these, and the others have no known cause. V and J calls and clone size are those listed in that table; D and trimming were worked out from the DNA. This sample is represented by 93,000 or so clones; roughly 80% of them were singletons. 9.5% to 15% of the sample goes to the ten largest clones.

Of note for this clone: Its binding antigen is unknown. There are no base qualities to consult, and no much larger clone falls within one base.

Each collaborating institution followed its own protocols to collect whole blood in K2EDTA tubes. For TCRbeta analysis, collaborators shipped samples as frozen whole blood, isolated PBMCs, or DNA extracted from either of those sample types. The CDR3 contains 13 residues, cysteine and phenylalanine counted. The CDR3 DNA has 39 bases and is translated from base 1. Per the germline V gene, KGHSH is the CDR1 and LQKENI is the CDR2. V loses 3 bases, J loses 3 bases, and the germline ends lie 8 bases apart. What was sequenced was peripheral blood. This sequence uses TRBV18 and TRBJ1-2, with TRBD1 perhaps the D gene, on 5 matching bases. The receptor comes from a human donor in a cohort sampled during active COVID-19. The nucleotide sequence is given as TGTGCCAGCTCACCGACAGAACACTATGGCTACACCTTC. It is translated as CASSPTEHYGYTF. Reference TRBV18 and TRBJ1-2 proteins supply the regions before and after the CDR3; the full variable domain is: NAGVMQNPRHLVRRRGQEARLRCSPMKGHSHVYWYRQLPEEGLKFMVYLQKENIIDESGMPKERFSAEFPKEGPSILRIQQVVRGDSAAYFCASSPTEHYGYTFGSGTRLTVV.